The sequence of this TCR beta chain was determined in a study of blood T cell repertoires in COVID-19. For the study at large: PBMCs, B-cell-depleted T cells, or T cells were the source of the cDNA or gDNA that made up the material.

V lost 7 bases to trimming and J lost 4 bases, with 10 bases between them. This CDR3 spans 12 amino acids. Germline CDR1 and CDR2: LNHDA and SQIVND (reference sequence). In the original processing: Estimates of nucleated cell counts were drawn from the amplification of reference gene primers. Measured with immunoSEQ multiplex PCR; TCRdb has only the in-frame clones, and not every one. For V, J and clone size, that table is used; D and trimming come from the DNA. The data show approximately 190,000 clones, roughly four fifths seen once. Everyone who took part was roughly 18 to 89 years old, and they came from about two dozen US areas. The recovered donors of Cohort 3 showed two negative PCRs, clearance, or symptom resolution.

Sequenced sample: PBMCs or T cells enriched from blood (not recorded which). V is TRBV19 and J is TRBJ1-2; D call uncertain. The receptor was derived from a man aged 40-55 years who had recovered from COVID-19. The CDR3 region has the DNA TGTGCCAGTACCCCGCGGGGCTATGGCTACACCTTC. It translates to CASTPRGYGYTF.